The 28 T cell receptor beta chains below were found in one sample sequenced in a study of cytomegalovirus exposure and HLA in healthy donors. Sequencing was performed with immunoSEQ multiplex PCR; in TCRdb, only in-frame clones are kept and a portion is missing. The sample includes about 150,000 clones, roughly 86% of them seen just once. Sequencing was done on a sample of PBMCs. These receptors were obtained from a human donor in good health.

The rearrangement links TRBV6-6 to TRBJ2-1; the D is unclear. Between the trimmed V and J ends, which lost 5 bases and 5 bases, there was a span of 10 bases. CDR1 and CDR2 (germline): MNHNY, SVGAGI (reference sequence). There are 13 residues in the CDR3. CDR3 sequence reads: CASSVRFDNEQFF. The CDR3 bases are TGTGCCAGCAGTGTGCGGTTTGACAATGAGCAGTTCTTC.

J is TRBJ2-1 and V is TRBV5-4, with 12 bases lining up with TRBD2. The CDR3 extends over 15 amino acids. Germline V CDR1 and CDR2: SGHNT, YYREEE (reference sequence). V lost 5 bases and J lost 7; bases outside the gene matches: 7. CDR3 sequence (DNA): TGTGCCAGCAGTCTTGGAGGGACTAGCGGGAATGAGCAGTTCTTC. Its protein is CASSLGGTSGNEQFF. The complete variable domain, with remaining parts taken from reference TRBV5-4 and TRBJ2-1, reads ETGVTQSPTHLIKTRGQQVTLRCSSQSGHNTVSWYQQALGQGPQFIFQYYREEENGRGNFPPRFSGLQFPNYSSELNVNALELDDSALYLCASSLGGTSGNEQFFGPGTRLTVL.

The V gene is TRBV10-3, the J gene TRBJ2-7; D gene uncertain. The V end lost 10 bases, the J end lost 5 bases, and 18 bases lay between the germline ends. Germline CDR1 is ENHRY and CDR2 is SYGVKD. The CDR3 consists of 13 residues. The CDR3 here is CARRVSLRDEQYF. Here the CDR3 DNA reads TGTGCCAGACGGGTCTCCTTACGGGACGAGCAGTACTTC.

This rearrangement joins TRBV2 to TRBJ1-5, with D uncertain. Trimming took 3 bases from V and 3 from J, leaving 9 bases between them. Germline V gene sequence: CDR1 SNHLY, CDR2 FYNNEI. The CDR3 loop spans 14 amino acids. This CDR3 reads CASSDTRVNQPQHF. As DNA, the CDR3 is TGTGCCAGCAGTGATACCCGGGTCAATCAGCCCCAGCATTTT.

The chain uses TRBV30 and TRBJ1-2, with TRBD1 matching over 9 bases. Germline CDR1 GTSNPN, CDR2 SVGIG (reference sequence). Trimming cost V 1 base and J 4 bases; bases outside gene matches: 10. The CDR3 sequence is 16 residues long. Here the CDR3 reads CAWSDRDREPLYGYTF. The CDR3 nucleotides read TGTGCCTGGAGTGACCGGGACAGGGAACCACTCTATGGCTACACCTTC.

The chain employs TRBV7-9 and TRBJ1-1, with a possible D match to TRBD1 (5 bases). V lost 7 bases and J lost 3, with 15 bases in between. Germline CDR1 and CDR2: SEHNR and FQNEAQ (reference sequence). This CDR3 region has 14 residues. This chain's CDR3 is CASTSADSYTEAFF. The CDR3 DNA reads as TGTGCCAGCACTAGTGCCGACAGCTACACTGAAGCTTTCTTT.

The gene calls are TRBV7-9 and TRBJ1-2; D is perhaps TRBD1 (5 bases). CDR1 is SEHNR, CDR2 FQNEAQ, per germline (reference sequence). V lost 0 bases and J 7 bases, leaving 18 bases between the germline ends. The CDR3 spans 16 residues. This CDR3 reads CASSLALGGVKSGYTF. The CDR3, as DNA: TGTGCCAGCAGCTTAGCCCTTGGGGGGGTAAAGAGTGGCTACACCTTC.

V usage is TRBV27 and J usage is TRBJ1-2; 7 bases align to TRBD1. Germline CDR1 reads MNHEY; CDR2 reads SMNVEV (reference sequence). J lost 4 bases, V lost 3 bases, and 11 bases had no gene match. The CDR3 has 16 residues. The DNA of the CDR3 is TGTGCCAGCAGTTTCGTTCAGGCAGGGGGTATCTATGGCTACACCTTC. Translation gives CASSFVQAGGIYGYTF.

The chain couples TRBV7-2 to TRBJ1-5; D perhaps matches TRBD1 (5 bases). Trimming removed 5 bases from V and 3 bases from J, with 11 bases in between. This CDR3 spans 14 amino acids. CDR1 SGHTA and CDR2 FQGNSA come from the germline V gene. The CDR3 nucleotides are TGTGCCAGCAGCGTAACAGGATACAATCAGCCCCAGCATTTT. The encoded protein is CASSVTGYNQPQHF.

The rearrangement joins TRBV25-1 to TRBJ1-4; 8 bases match TRBD1. This CDR3 has 13 residues. CDR1 is MGHDK, CDR2 SYGVNS, per germline. V lost 6 bases and J lost 10; bases outside the gene matches: 7. For the CDR3, the DNA is TGTGCCAGCAGGCCGACAGGGGTTGGAAAACTGTTTTTT. Translating gives CASRPTGVGKLFF.

The CDR3 DNA follows: TGTGCCAGCAGTCCCCACCCCAACGACAGGAATGGGGCGCAGCCCCAGCATTTT. Amino acids: CASSPHPNDRNGAQPQHF. J is TRBJ1-5 and V is TRBV2; weak D call: TRBD1 (6 bases). CDR3 length equals 18 residues. Trimming stripped 5 bases from V and 7 bases from J, with 27 bases between. The V gene's germline CDR1 is SNHLY and CDR2 FYNNEI.

This clone was seen just once. Written as DNA, the CDR3 is TGCGCCAGCGCCACCCTGGGACAATCGAACACTGAAGCTTTCTTT. Translating gives CASATLGQSNTEAFF. The V and J genes are TRBV5-1 and TRBJ1-1; D may be TRBD1 (6 bases). V gave up 7 bases and J gave up 1 base, with 17 bases separating them. The CDR3 contains 15 residues. Germline V gene data show CDR1 as SGHRS and CDR2 as YFSETQ.

The chain uses TRBV2 and TRBJ1-2; TRBD1 agrees at 8 bases. The CDR3 extends over 14 amino acids. Unmatched junction bases numbered 5, after V lost 6 bases and J lost 2 bases. Germline V gives CDR1 SNHLY, CDR2 FYNNEI. This CDR3 is CASSLGQVNYGYTF. CDR3 nucleotide sequence: TGTGCCAGCAGCCTGGGACAGGTGAACTATGGCTACACCTTC.

This clone showed up just once. This CDR3 is CASRPGQSLETQYF. In DNA, the CDR3 is TGTGCCAGCCGTCCGGGACAGTCTTTAGAGACCCAGTACTTC. This chain joins TRBV7-9 and TRBJ2-5, with 7 bases that match TRBD1. CDR1 and CDR2 (germline): SEHNR, FQNEAQ (reference sequence). V lost 8 bases, J lost 4 bases, and 10 bases stayed unmatched. CDR3 length: 14 residues.

The rearrangement joins TRBV13 to TRBJ2-6, with D tentatively TRBD2 (7 bases). This CDR3 spans 15 amino acids. V shed 9 bases and J shed 3 bases, with 15 bases lying between them. Looked up from germline, CDR1 is PRHDT and CDR2 is FYEKMQ (reference sequence). As DNA, the CDR3 is TGTGCCAGTAAGGGGGGGAATCTTGGGGCCAACGTCCTGACTTTC. It is translated as CASKGGNLGANVLTF.

The rearrangement links TRBV5-1 to TRBJ2-2, with a weak D call TRBD2 (5 bases). Germline V gives CDR1 SGHRS, CDR2 YFSETQ. CDR3 length: 14 amino acids. V lost 3 bases to trimming and J lost 5 bases, with 11 bases between them. The CDR3 protein is CASSSDLGTGELFF. CDR3 DNA sequence: TGCGCCAGCAGCTCGGACTTGGGGACCGGGGAGCTGTTTTTT.

This CDR3 reads CASSYLGQTAEQYF. The CDR3 DNA is TGTGCCAGCAGTTATCTGGGACAGACCGCCGAGCAGTACTTC. The J gene is TRBJ2-7, the V gene TRBV27; 7 bases are a match to TRBD1. Trimming took 4 bases from V and 6 from J; bases not matched to a gene: 9. Germline V gene lookup returns CDR1 MNHEY and CDR2 SMNVEV (reference sequence). The CDR3 has 14 residues.

J is TRBJ2-1 and V is TRBV18; 7 bases are a match to TRBD1. Germline assignment: CDR1 KGHSH and CDR2 LQKENI. After removal of 3 bases from V and 5 bases from J, the junction contained 4 bases not matched to a gene. The CDR3 is made up of 14 amino acids. CDR3 sequence reads: CASSPGTVNNEQFF. CDR3 nucleotides: TGTGCCAGCTCACCCGGGACAGTAAACAATGAGCAGTTCTTC.

The J gene is TRBJ1-1, the V gene TRBV4-3, with D maybe TRBD1 (5 bases). Trimming removed 0 bases at V and 4 bases at J, with 12 bases between. Germline V lookup: CDR1 LGHNA, CDR2 YSLEER. CDR3 length equals 15 residues. CDR3 sequence reads: CASSQETTGGTEAFF. DNA for the CDR3: TGCGCCAGCAGCCAAGAAACGACGGGGGGCACTGAAGCTTTCTTT.

The rearrangement uses TRBV21-1 and TRBJ2-7; TRBD1 reflects the table's D call only, with no check against the DNA. TRBV21-1 is classified as a pseudogene. This CDR3 has 14 residues. In DNA, the CDR3 is TGTGCCAGCACCCACAGGGGGAGTGGATACGAGCAGTACTTC. It translates to CASTHRGSGYEQYF.

This sequence joins TRBV2 and TRBJ1-5; 7 bases fit TRBD1. This CDR3 has 14 amino acids. J lost 7 bases, V lost 0 bases, and 3 bases had no gene match. CDR1 SNHLY and CDR2 FYNNEI come from the germline V gene. CDR3 DNA: TGTGCCAGCAGTGAAGCCACAGGGGTCCAGCCCCAGCATTTT. As protein: CASSEATGVQPQHF.

This clone was seen a handful of times. V gene TRBV4-3 combines with J gene TRBJ1-2, with D perhaps matching TRBD1 (6 bases). The CDR3 has 16 residues. Germline values: CDR1 LGHNA, CDR2 YSLEER. Trimming stripped 4 bases from V and 5 bases from J, with 20 bases between. CDR3 DNA: TGCGCCAGCAGCCCTGGCCTAAACAGGGATTATTATGGCTACACCTTC. Translation: CASSPGLNRDYYGYTF.

The chain is built from TRBV4-3 and TRBJ2-2; 8 bases are shared with TRBD1. Germline V lookup: CDR1 LGHNA, CDR2 YSLEER. Losses at the gene ends were 5 bases for V and 4 bases for J; bases not matched to a gene: 3. This CDR3 comprises 14 residues. In nucleotides, the CDR3 is TGCGCCAGCAGCTTGCAGGGGGCCACCGGGGAGCTGTTTTTT. It yields the protein CASSLQGATGELFF.

The V gene is TRBV28, the J gene TRBJ2-1; possibly TRBD2 for D (5 bases). Germline V gene sequence: CDR1 MDHEN, CDR2 SYDVKM. V was trimmed by 2 bases and J by 4 bases, leaving 21 bases between them. The CDR3 consists of 18 residues. Here the CDR3 DNA reads TGTGCCAGCAGTTTACCCCCTCGACTATCCTCCCCGTACAATGAGCAGTTCTTC. This encodes CASSLPPRLSSPYNEQFF.

This chain links TRBV5-6 with TRBJ2-1; TRBD2 might be the D (6 bases). Trimming removed 3 bases from V and 4 bases from J, with 8 bases in between. Germline V gene data show CDR1 as SGHDT and CDR2 as YYEEEE. CDR3 length equals 13 residues. The CDR3 DNA sequence: TGTGCCAGCAGCTCGGGACTTTACAATGAGCAGTTCTTC. This encodes CASSSGLYNEQFF. The variable domain in full, completed from reference TRBV5-6 and TRBJ2-1, reads DAGVTQSPTHLIKTRGQQVTLRCSPKSGHDTVSWYQQALGQGPQFIFQYYEEEERQRGNFPDRFSGHQFPNYSSELNVNALLLGDSALYLCASSSGLYNEQFFGPGTRLTVL.

This clone was observed at least ten times. The chain carries TRBV27 and TRBJ1-5; 8 nucleotides agree with TRBD1. Germline V gene lookup returns CDR1 MNHEY and CDR2 SMNVEV (reference sequence). The CDR3 contains 16 residues. The V and J ends lost 3 bases and 1 base, in that order; junction bases with no gene match: 5. CDR3 sequence reads: CASSLGQVTSNQPQHF. As DNA, the CDR3 is TGTGCCAGCAGTTTGGGACAGGTCACGAGCAATCAGCCCCAGCATTTT.

The rearrangement uses TRBV5-1 and TRBJ1-6, with D possibly matching TRBD1 (5 bases). The CDR3 is 14 residues long. Trimming took off 1 base at V and 6 bases at J, with 8 bases between the two ends. Germline-derived CDR1 and CDR2 are SGHRS and YFSETQ. The CDR3 DNA reads as TGCGCCAGCAGCTTGTTGGACACTAATTCACCCCTCCACTTT. This gives the protein CASSLLDTNSPLHF.

The V gene is TRBV18, the J gene TRBJ2-7; 9 nucleotides align to TRBD1. Germline V lookup: CDR1 KGHSH, CDR2 LQKENI. Unmatched junction bases numbered 2, after V lost 2 bases and J lost 3 bases. The CDR3 sequence is 14 residues long. CDR3 region: CASSPGTGFYEQYF. The DNA of the CDR3 is TGTGCCAGCTCACCAGGGACAGGGTTCTACGAGCAGTACTTC.